This T cell receptor beta chain comes out of a study of blood T cell repertoires in COVID-19. Study overall: Donors in the United States, Italy and Spain gave samples during acute or convalescent COVID-19. PBMCs, B-cell-depleted T cells, or T cells were the source of the cDNA or gDNA that made up the material.

Germline CDR1 reads MNHEY; CDR2 reads SVGAGI. V gave up 6 bases and J gave up 4 bases, with 15 bases separating them. CDR3 length: 14 amino acids. Authors' analysis steps: Estimated nucleated cell counts came from reference gene primer amplification. The data were produced by immunoSEQ multiplex PCR, yet TCRdb's version contains in-frame clones alone and is incomplete. V, J and clone size are taken as reported in that table, and D and trimming were inferred from the DNA itself. Of roughly 160,000 clones in the sample, about 88% were seen once. The sequence was collected from a man aged 18 to 30 with acute or convalescent COVID-19. V usage is TRBV6-5 and J usage is TRBJ1-2, with D possibly matching TRBD1 (6 bases). Sequenced material: peripheral blood. The CDR3 DNA reads as TGTGCCAGCAGCCCCGGGGGGGGCGCCTATGGCTACACCTTC. It is translated as CASSPGGGAYGYTF.